One sample yielded the 5 T cell receptor beta chains listed below, sequenced in a study of blood T cell repertoires in COVID-19. TCRdb keeps only in-frame clones here, not all; method: immunoSEQ multiplex PCR. In the table there are roughly 60,000 clones, around 90% of which are singletons. Sequencing was performed on peripheral blood. Receptors originate from a man in his forties with COVID-19, enrolled during active disease.

The CDR3 spells CSVDLAIYGYTF. CDR3 DNA: TGCAGCGTTGATTTGGCCATCTATGGCTACACCTTC. The chain carries TRBV29-1 and TRBJ1-2; the D is unclear. The V gene's germline CDR1 is SQVTM and CDR2 ANQGSEA. With 3 bases removed from V and 4 bases from J, the gap between germline ends came to 9 bases. The CDR3 sequence is 12 residues long.

The V and J genes are TRBV30 and TRBJ2-7; TRBD2 is a possible D gene (5 bases). The CDR3 length is 12 residues. CDR1 and CDR2 from the germline V gene are GTSNPN and SVGIG (reference sequence). With 2 bases removed from V and 6 bases from J, the gap between germline ends came to 11 bases. CDR3 sequence: CAWSSGFFEQYF. The CDR3 DNA reads as TGTGCCTGGAGTTCGGGGTTTTTCGAGCAGTACTTC.

The chain couples TRBV2 to TRBJ2-5, with no clear D. Trimming left V 4 bases short and J 4 bases short, with 7 bases between. The CDR3 length is 12 residues. Germline V gene sequence: CDR1 SNHLY, CDR2 FYNNEI. The CDR3 here is CASSGPPETQYF. CDR3 DNA sequence: TGTGCCAGCAGTGGGCCCCCAGAGACCCAGTACTTC.

The chain has TRBV7-9 and TRBJ2-3, with D perhaps matching TRBD2 (5 bases). From germline, CDR1 is SEHNR and CDR2 FQNEAQ (reference sequence). V gave up 0 bases and J gave up 1 base, with 17 bases separating them. CDR3 length: 18 residues. Written as DNA, the CDR3 is TGTGCCAGCAGCTTAGCATGGGCTAGCCCTACGGGCACAGATACGCAGTATTTT. It encodes CASSLAWASPTGTDTQYF.

The chain couples TRBV10-2 to TRBJ1-3; 7 bases align to TRBD1. Germline CDR1 and CDR2: WSHSY and SAAADI. J was trimmed by 0 bases and V by 4 bases; bases with no gene match: 6. The CDR3 is 16 residues long. The CDR3 DNA follows: TGCGCCAGCAGTGGAGGGGGCGGGTCCTCTGGAAACACCATATATTTT. This gives the protein CASSGGGGSSGNTIYF.